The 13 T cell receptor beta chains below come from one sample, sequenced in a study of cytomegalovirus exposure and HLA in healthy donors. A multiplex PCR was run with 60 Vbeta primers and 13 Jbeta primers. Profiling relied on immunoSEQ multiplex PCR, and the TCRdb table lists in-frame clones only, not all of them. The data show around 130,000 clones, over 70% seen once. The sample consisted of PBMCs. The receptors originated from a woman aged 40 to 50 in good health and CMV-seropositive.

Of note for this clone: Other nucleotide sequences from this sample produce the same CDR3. The CDR3 reads CASSRGNSPLHF. CDR3 coding DNA: TGTGCCAGCAGCCGCGGGAATTCACCCCTCCACTTT. J is TRBJ1-6 and V is TRBV9, with D hard to call. The germline V gene encodes CDR1 SGDLS and CDR2 YYNGEE. The CDR3 covers 12 residues. V lost 4 bases and J 7 bases, leaving 6 bases between the germline ends.

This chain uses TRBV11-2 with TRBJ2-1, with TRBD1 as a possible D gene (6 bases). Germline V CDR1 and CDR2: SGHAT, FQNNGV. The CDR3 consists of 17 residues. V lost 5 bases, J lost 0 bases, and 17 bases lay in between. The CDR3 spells CASSPWTEPSSYNEQFF. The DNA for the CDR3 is TGTGCCAGCAGCCCTTGGACAGAACCGAGCTCCTACAATGAGCAGTTCTTC.

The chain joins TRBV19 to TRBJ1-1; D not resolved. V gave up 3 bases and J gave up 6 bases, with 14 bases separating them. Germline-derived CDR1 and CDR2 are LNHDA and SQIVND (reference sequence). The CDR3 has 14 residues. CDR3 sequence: CASSILGLTSEAFF. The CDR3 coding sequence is TGTGCCAGTAGTATTCTCGGACTGACTTCTGAAGCTTTCTTT.

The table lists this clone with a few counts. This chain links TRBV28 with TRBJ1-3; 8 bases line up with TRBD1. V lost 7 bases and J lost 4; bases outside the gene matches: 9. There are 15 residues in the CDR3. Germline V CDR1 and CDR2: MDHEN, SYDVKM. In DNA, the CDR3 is TGTGCCAGCAATCCCCAGGGGGCGCCCGGAAACACCATATATTTT. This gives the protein CASNPQGAPGNTIYF.

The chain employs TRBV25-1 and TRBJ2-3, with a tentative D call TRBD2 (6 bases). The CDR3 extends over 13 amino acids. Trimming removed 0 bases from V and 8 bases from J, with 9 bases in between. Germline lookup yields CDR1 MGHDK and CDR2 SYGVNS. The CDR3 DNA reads TGTGCCAGCAGTGAATACAAGGGAGGTACGCAGTATTTT. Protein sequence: CASSEYKGGTQYF.

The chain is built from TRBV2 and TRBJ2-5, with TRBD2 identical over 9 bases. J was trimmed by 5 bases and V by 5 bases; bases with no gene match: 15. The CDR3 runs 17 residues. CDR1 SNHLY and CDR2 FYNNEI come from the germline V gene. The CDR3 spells CASSPTLGLAGLETQYF. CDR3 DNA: TGTGCCAGCAGTCCTACCCTGGGGCTAGCGGGATTGGAGACCCAGTACTTC.

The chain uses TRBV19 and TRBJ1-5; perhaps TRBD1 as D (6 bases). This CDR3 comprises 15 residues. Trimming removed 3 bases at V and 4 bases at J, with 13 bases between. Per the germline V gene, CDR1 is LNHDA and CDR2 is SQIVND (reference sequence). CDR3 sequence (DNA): TGTGCCAGTAGTATCCCCCGGGGGGCTAATCAGCCCCAGCATTTT. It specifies CASSIPRGANQPQHF.

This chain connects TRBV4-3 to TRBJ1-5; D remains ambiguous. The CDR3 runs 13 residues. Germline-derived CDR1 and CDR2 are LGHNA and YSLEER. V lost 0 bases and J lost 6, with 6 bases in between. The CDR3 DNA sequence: TGCGCCAGCAGCCAAGAAAGAGGTCAGCCCCAGCATTTT. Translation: CASSQERGQPQHF.

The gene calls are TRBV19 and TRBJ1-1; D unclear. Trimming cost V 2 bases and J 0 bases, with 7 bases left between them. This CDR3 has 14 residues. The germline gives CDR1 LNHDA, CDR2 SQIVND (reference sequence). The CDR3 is CASSIRGMNTEAFF. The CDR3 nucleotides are TGTGCCAGTAGTATACGGGGAATGAACACTGAAGCTTTCTTT.

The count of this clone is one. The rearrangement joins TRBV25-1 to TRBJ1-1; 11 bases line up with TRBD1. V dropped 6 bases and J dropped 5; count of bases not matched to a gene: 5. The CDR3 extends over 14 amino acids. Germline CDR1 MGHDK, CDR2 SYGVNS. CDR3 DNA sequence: TGTGCCAGCAGCCGGGACAGGGGGGGGACTGAAGCTTTCTTT. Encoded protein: CASSRDRGGTEAFF.

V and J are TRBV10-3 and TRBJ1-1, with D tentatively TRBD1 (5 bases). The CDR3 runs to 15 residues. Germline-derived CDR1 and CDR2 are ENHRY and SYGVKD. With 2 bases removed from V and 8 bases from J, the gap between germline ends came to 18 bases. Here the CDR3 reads CAISEGRVAVPEAFF. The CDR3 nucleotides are TGTGCCATCAGTGAGGGCAGGGTGGCGGTTCCCGAAGCTTTCTTT.

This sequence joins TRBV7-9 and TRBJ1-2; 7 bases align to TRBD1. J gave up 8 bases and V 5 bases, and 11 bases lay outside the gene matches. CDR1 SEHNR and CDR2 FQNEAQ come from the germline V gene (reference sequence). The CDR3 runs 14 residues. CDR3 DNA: TGTGCCAGCAGCCAATACGGGACAGTAGACGGCTACACCTTC. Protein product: CASSQYGTVDGYTF.

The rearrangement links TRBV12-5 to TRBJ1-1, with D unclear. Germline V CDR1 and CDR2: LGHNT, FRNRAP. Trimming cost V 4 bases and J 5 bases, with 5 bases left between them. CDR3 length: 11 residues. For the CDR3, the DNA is TGTGCTAGTGGTTCGGGGACTGAAGCTTTCTTT. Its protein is CASGSGTEAFF.